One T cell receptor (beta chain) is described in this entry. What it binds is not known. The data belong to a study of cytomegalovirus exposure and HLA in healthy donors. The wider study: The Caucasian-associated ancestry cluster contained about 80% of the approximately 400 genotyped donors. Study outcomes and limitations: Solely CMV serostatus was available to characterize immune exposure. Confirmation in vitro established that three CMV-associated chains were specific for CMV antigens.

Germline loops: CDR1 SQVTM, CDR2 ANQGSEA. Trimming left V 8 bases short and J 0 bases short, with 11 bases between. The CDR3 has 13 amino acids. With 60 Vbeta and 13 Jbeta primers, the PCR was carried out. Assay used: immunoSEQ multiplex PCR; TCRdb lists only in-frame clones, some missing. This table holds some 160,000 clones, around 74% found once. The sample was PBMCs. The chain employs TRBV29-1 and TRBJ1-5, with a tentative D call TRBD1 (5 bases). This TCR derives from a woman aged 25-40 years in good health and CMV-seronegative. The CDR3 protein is CSRRGYSNQPQHF. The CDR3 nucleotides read TGCAGCCGAAGGGGTTATAGCAATCAGCCCCAGCATTTT.